Below, 11 T cell receptor beta chains from the same sample are listed, as sequenced in a study of blood T cells in healthy people across ages. A sample-barcoded 5' primer and a J-beta primer mix were used in a second PCR of roughly 6 to 12 cycles. TCRdb itself ran the 5' RACE reads through MiXCR, one entry per CDR3 protein. Of approximately 810,000 distinct CDR3 sequences detected, 25% to 30% appear once; the ten largest clones hold about 18%. The specimen was blood. These receptors came from a woman older than 75 in good health.

In regard to this clonotype: A clone one base away is much larger, so this may be a read error. This rearrangement joins TRBV6-6 to TRBJ1-1; D is perhaps TRBD1 (5 bases). The V end was cut by 8 bases, the J end by 5 bases, with 15 bases between. This CDR3 spans 13 amino acids. Germline CDR1 is MNHNY and CDR2 is SVGAGI (reference sequence). The CDR3 nucleotides are TGTGCCAGCCAGCAGGGAGGATGGACTGAAGCTTTCTTT. Its protein is CASQQGGWTEAFF.

The V gene is TRBV28, the J gene TRBJ1-2, with 10 nucleotides matching TRBD1. Germline trimming cut 6 bases from V and 4 bases from J; bases unmatched to any gene: 11. Germline V lookup: CDR1 MDHEN, CDR2 SYDVKM. The CDR3 is made up of 16 amino acids. The CDR3 DNA follows: TGTGCCAGCAGGGGGACAGGGGCGCCGCAGACCTATGGCTACACCTTC. Its protein is CASRGTGAPQTYGYTF.

There are many counts of this clonotype. The CDR3 reads CSAGTPNYNEQFF. Here the CDR3 DNA reads TGCAGTGCCGGGACTCCTAACTACAATGAGCAGTTCTTC. J is TRBJ2-1 and V is TRBV20-1; the D gene is possibly TRBD2 (6 bases). V dropped 6 bases and J dropped 3 bases, with 12 bases sitting between them. The CDR3 covers 13 residues. Germline V gene data show CDR1 as DFQATT and CDR2 as SNEGSKA (reference sequence).

On this clonotype itself: A much larger clone lies a single base off, so this may be a read error. This chain connects TRBV12-3 or TRBV12-4 to TRBJ2-1; 8 bases match TRBD1. The DNA end is a closer match to TRBJ2-7, so the J assignment may be wrong. The CDR3 has 15 residues. The CDR3 nucleotides are TGTGCCAGCAGTTTAAGGCAGGGGGCCTACAATGAGCAGTACTTC. As protein: CASSLRQGAYNEQYF.

The table lists this clonotype with a few counts. Given a much more abundant clone one base away, this may be a read error. The gene calls are TRBV10-3 and TRBJ2-1; a possible D gene is TRBD2 (6 bases). V was pared by 6 bases and J by 8 bases, with 17 bases between. This CDR3 spans 14 amino acids. Germline CDR1 reads ENHRY; CDR2 reads SYGVKD. CDR3 DNA: TGTGCCATCAGGGTGGGGGGTGGGGACGATGAGCAGTTCTTC. Translation gives CAIRVGGGDDEQFF.

Of note for this clonotype: A much larger clonotype is one base distant, so this may be a read error. The gene calls are TRBV6-6 and TRBJ2-1; tentative D call: TRBD2 (5 bases). V was clipped by 4 bases and J by 6 bases, with 19 bases between them. This CDR3 has 16 residues. Germline lookup yields CDR1 MNHNY and CDR2 SVGAGI (reference sequence). This CDR3 reads CASSLGGGSRCNEQFF. DNA of the CDR3: TGTGCCAGCAGTTTGGGCGGCGGGTCCCGCTGCAATGAGCAGTTCTTC.

The CDR3 nucleotides read TGTGCCAGCAGCCGGGGGACAGCTCAGAACACTGAAGCTTTCTTT. Translated: CASSRGTAQNTEAFF. The genes are TRBV3-1 and TRBJ1-1, with 7 bases that match TRBD1. The CDR3 is 15 amino acids. Germline loops: CDR1 LGHDT, CDR2 YNNKEL (reference sequence). Unmatched junction bases numbered 6, after V lost 4 bases and J lost 1 base.

V is TRBV7-2 and J is TRBJ2-1; a weak D match, TRBD2 (6 bases). The CDR3 loop spans 16 amino acids. Germline CDR1 reads SGHTA; CDR2 reads FQGNSA. Trimming stripped 2 bases from V and 0 bases from J, with 11 bases between. The CDR3 loop reads CASSLKRASSYNEQFF. For the CDR3, the DNA is TGTGCCAGCAGCTTAAAGCGGGCGAGCTCCTACAATGAGCAGTTCTTC. Drawing the rest from reference TRBV7-2 and TRBJ2-1, the complete variable domain is GAGVSQSPSNKVTEKGKDVELRCDPISGHTALYWYRQSLGQGLEFLIYFQGNSAPDKSGLPSDRFSAERTGGSVSTLTIQRTQQEDSAVYLCASSLKRASSYNEQFFGPGTRLTVL.

In this sample, this clonotype turned up a few times. The V call is TRBV6-1, the J call TRBJ1-6; 7 bases agree with TRBD1. The V and J ends lost 6 bases and 5 bases, in that order; junction bases with no gene match: 7. This CDR3 has 15 amino acids. Germline V gene lookup returns CDR1 MNHNS and CDR2 SASEGT. The CDR3, as DNA: TGTGCCAGCAGGAAGCCCGGGACAGATAATTCACCCCTCCACTTT. It codes for CASRKPGTDNSPLHF.

On this clonotype itself: A read error may be the cause here, since a much bigger clone is one base away. The V gene is TRBV7-8, the J gene TRBJ2-7, with D tentatively TRBD2 (6 bases). The germline gives CDR1 SGHVS, CDR2 FQNEAQ. The V gene lost 1 base and the J gene lost 0 bases, with 10 bases spanning the gap. CDR3 length: 15 residues. CDR3 sequence (DNA): TGTGCCAGCAGCTTAGGACTAGGCCCCTCCTACGAGCAGTACTTC. Translated: CASSLGLGPSYEQYF.

As concerns this clonotype: A much larger clone is a single base away; this may be a read error. This sequence joins TRBV6-2 or TRBV6-3 and TRBJ2-7, with D possibly matching TRBD2 (5 bases). The CDR3 consists of 16 residues. Germline-derived CDR1 and CDR2 are MNHEY and SVGEGT. Trimming took 5 bases from V and 0 from J, leaving 17 bases between them. The CDR3 loop is CASSGVGLSSSYEQYF. DNA of the CDR3: TGTGCCAGCAGTGGGGTAGGACTCTCCAGCTCCTACGAGCAGTACTTC.